What follows are 21 T cell receptor beta chains derived from one specimen sequenced in a study of blood T cell repertoires in COVID-19. Assay used: immunoSEQ multiplex PCR; TCRdb lists only in-frame clones, some missing. The sample lists roughly 220,000 clones, around 87% occurring once. Sequencing input: PBMCs or T cells enriched from blood (not recorded which). All receptors derive from a woman aged 18-29 years in a cohort exposed to, infected with or recovered from COVID-19 (not recorded which).

V usage is TRBV4-1 and J usage is TRBJ1-2, with D perhaps matching TRBD1 (5 bases). The germline V and J ends were trimmed by 4 bases and 0 bases, with 12 bases remaining between them. Germline V CDR1 and CDR2: MGHRA, YSYEKL. There are 15 residues in the CDR3. The CDR3 spells CASSPRAGPNYGYTF. For the CDR3, the DNA is TGCGCCAGCAGCCCCAGGGCAGGTCCTAACTATGGCTACACCTTC.

This clone was recorded once. J is TRBJ2-1 and V is TRBV2, with 12 nucleotides matching TRBD2. The germline V gene has CDR1 SNHLY and CDR2 FYNNEI. The CDR3 contains 15 residues. J lost 5 bases, V lost 4 bases, and 3 bases had no gene match. CDR3 amino acids: CASSGLAGGDNEQFF. CDR3 bases: TGTGCCAGCAGTGGCCTAGCGGGGGGGGACAATGAGCAGTTCTTC.

This clone was detected only a few times. The rearrangement links TRBV10-1 to TRBJ1-1, with 7 bases aligning to TRBD1. In germline, CDR1 is WNHNN, CDR2 SYGVQD (reference sequence). With V trimmed by 3 bases and J by 6 bases, 10 bases remained unmatched. CDR3 length equals 15 residues. The CDR3 nucleotides read TGCGCCAGCAGTGACAACAGGGGAATCACTTCTGAAGCTTTCTTT. Protein sequence: CASSDNRGITSEAFF.

The chain couples TRBV25-1 to TRBJ2-7; D gene ambiguous. CDR3 length equals 17 residues. Trimming removed 3 bases at V and 3 bases at J, with 21 bases between. Germline CDR1 and CDR2: MGHDK and SYGVNS. The CDR3 sequence is CASSDLPGPSGYYEQYF. CDR3 sequence (DNA): TGTGCCAGCAGTGACCTCCCGGGTCCCTCCGGGTACTACGAGCAGTACTTC.

This chain uses TRBV19 with TRBJ1-5; TRBD1 matches at 7 bases. The CDR3 is 14 residues long. V trimming: 6 bases; J trimming: 8 bases; junction bases outside the gene matches: 10. Per germline, CDR1 LNHDA and CDR2 SQIVND (reference sequence). The CDR3 protein is CASRQGLSQEPQHF. CDR3 DNA sequence: TGTGCCAGTAGACAGGGGCTTTCGCAGGAGCCCCAGCATTTT.

The genes are TRBV28 and TRBJ2-5; tentative D call: TRBD2 (5 bases). Per germline, CDR1 MDHEN and CDR2 SYDVKM. Trimming pared 5 bases from V and 5 bases from J, leaving 15 bases between. CDR3 length: 14 residues. As DNA, the CDR3 is TGTGCCAGCAGTCTCCGGATATCGGGGGAGACCCAGTACTTC. It encodes CASSLRISGETQYF. Using reference TRBV28 and TRBJ2-5 for the parts outside the CDR3, the full variable domain is DVKVTQSSRYLVKRTGEKVFLECVQDMDHENMFWYRQDPGLGLRLIYFSYDVKMKEKGDIPEGYSVSREKKERFSLILESASTNQTSMYLCASSLRISGETQYFGPGTRLLVL.

The V gene is TRBV6-5, the J gene TRBJ1-2; 8 bases fit TRBD1. This CDR3 has 15 amino acids. The germline gives CDR1 MNHEY, CDR2 SVGAGI. After removal of 5 bases from V and 4 bases from J, the junction contained 9 bases not matched to a gene. CDR3 in DNA: TGTGCCAGCAGTCCCCGGCCAGGGGGCTTCTATGGCTACACCTTC. This codes for CASSPRPGGFYGYTF.

The chain employs TRBV7-8 and TRBJ1-4; possible D gene TRBD1, 6 bases. The CDR3 loop spans 18 amino acids. V lost 1 base, J lost 0 bases, and 15 bases lay in between. The germline gives CDR1 SGHVS, CDR2 FQNEAQ. CDR3 amino acids: CASSLGPQGLSTNEKLFF. The CDR3 region has the DNA TGTGCCAGCAGCTTAGGCCCCCAGGGGCTGTCAACTAATGAAAAACTGTTTTTT.

The CDR3: CASSFPSGTNEKLFF. The CDR3 DNA reads TGTGCCAGCAGCTTCCCGAGCGGAACTAATGAAAAACTGTTTTTT. This chain connects TRBV7-9 to TRBJ1-4, with D unclear. The V end lost 3 bases, the J end lost 1 base, and 9 bases lay between the germline ends. The CDR3 covers 15 residues. CDR1 and CDR2 (germline): SEHNR, FQNEAQ (reference sequence).

This chain connects TRBV5-1 to TRBJ2-5; 9 bases line up with TRBD2. The CDR3 runs to 18 residues. Trimming took 0 bases from V and 1 from J; bases not matched to a gene: 10. Germline-derived CDR1 and CDR2 are SGHRS and YFSETQ. The DNA for the CDR3 is TGCGCCAGCAGCTTGGCTATAGCCAGCGGGGGGACCCAAGAGACCCAGTACTTC. Its protein product is CASSLAIASGGTQETQYF.

The chain couples TRBV30 to TRBJ1-4; D may be TRBD1 (6 bases). CDR3 length equals 13 residues. Germline CDR1 reads GTSNPN; CDR2 reads SVGIG (reference sequence). V shed 5 bases and J shed 6 bases, with 13 bases lying between them. The CDR3 here is CAWARGSHEKLFF. As DNA, the CDR3 is TGTGCCTGGGCTAGGGGGTCCCATGAAAAACTGTTTTTT.

This chain links TRBV28 with TRBJ1-3; D possibly corresponds to TRBD1 (6 bases). Germline lookup yields CDR1 MDHEN and CDR2 SYDVKM. Deletions cut 4 bases from V and 0 bases from J, with 13 bases between. The CDR3 length is 16 residues. For the CDR3, the DNA is TGTGCCAGCAGTTCGACAGGCCATTACTCTGGAAACACCATATATTTT. The encoded protein is CASSSTGHYSGNTIYF.

V usage is TRBV3-1 (or the pseudogene TRBV3-2) and J usage is TRBJ2-1; D is perhaps TRBD2 (6 bases). The CDR3 loop spans 15 amino acids. V shed 0 bases and J shed 7 bases, with 13 bases lying between them. Germline loops: CDR1 LGHDT, CDR2 YNNKEL (reference sequence). The CDR3 coding sequence is TGTGCCAGCAGCCAAGAGATCCGGGAGTGGAATGAGCAGTTCTTC. Its protein is CASSQEIREWNEQFF.

This clone was recorded only once. V is TRBV7-9 and J is TRBJ2-7; 7 nucleotides align to TRBD1. The CDR3 runs 18 residues. CDR1 is SEHNR, CDR2 FQNEAQ, per germline (reference sequence). Germline trimming cut 1 base from V and 4 bases from J; bases unmatched to any gene: 16. Written as DNA, the CDR3 is TGTGCCAGCAGCTTAGAAGCCGGGACAGCCGAAGGAATATACGAGCAGTACTTC. It codes for CASSLEAGTAEGIYEQYF. Complete variable domain (other parts from reference TRBV7-9 and TRBJ2-7): DTGVSQNPRHKITKRGQNVTFRCDPISEHNRLYWYRQTLGQGPEFLTYFQNEAQLEKSRLLSDRFSAERPKGSFSTLEIQRTEQGDSAMYLCASSLEAGTAEGIYEQYFGPGTRLTVT.

This clone was recorded a few times. The gene calls are TRBV5-1 and TRBJ1-2; D is uncertain. V dropped 1 base and J dropped 4 bases, with 8 bases sitting between them. The CDR3 extends over 13 amino acids. CDR1 and CDR2 (germline): SGHRS, YFSETQ. CDR3 DNA sequence: TGCGCCAGCAGCTTGACAGAAGCCTATGGCTACACCTTC. Amino acid sequence: CASSLTEAYGYTF.

The chain joins TRBV19 to TRBJ1-2; 9 positions agree with TRBD1. In germline, CDR1 is LNHDA, CDR2 SQIVND (reference sequence). V was pared by 4 bases and J by 6 bases, with 6 bases of the junction left unmatched. The CDR3 runs to 14 residues. As DNA, the CDR3 is TGTGCCAGTAGTACGGGACAGGGCGTTGATGGCTACACCTTC. This gives the protein CASSTGQGVDGYTF.

The chain joins TRBV27 to TRBJ2-5, with a possible D match to TRBD2 (6 bases). The CDR3 sequence is 15 residues long. Trimming took 4 bases from V and 5 from J, leaving 17 bases between them. From germline, CDR1 is MNHEY and CDR2 SMNVEV (reference sequence). This CDR3 reads CASSSTLGGWETQYF. Here the CDR3 DNA reads TGTGCCAGCAGTTCCACCTTGGGGGGTTGGGAGACCCAGTACTTC.

This rearrangement joins TRBV2 to TRBJ2-7; TRBD1 matches at 8 bases. Germline CDR1 SNHLY, CDR2 FYNNEI. The CDR3 runs to 14 residues. The V and J ends lost 5 bases and 4 bases, in that order; junction bases with no gene match: 7. The CDR3 bases are TGTGCCAGCAGTTGGACCGGGACAGGTTACGAGCAGTACTTC. Its translation: CASSWTGTGYEQYF.

The rearrangement uses TRBV10-3 and TRBJ2-3, with 10 bases lining up with TRBD2. The CDR3 covers 18 residues. The V and J ends lost 0 bases and 0 bases, in that order; junction bases with no gene match: 6. Per germline, CDR1 ENHRY and CDR2 SYGVKD. CDR3 coding DNA: TGTGCCATCAGTGAGTCCCCTCTAGCGGGGGTTAGCACAGATACGCAGTATTTT. The encoded protein is CAISESPLAGVSTDTQYF.

J is TRBJ1-6 and V is TRBV28; 9 bases fit TRBD1. Germline assignment: CDR1 MDHEN and CDR2 SYDVKM. Losses at the gene ends were 4 bases for V and 9 bases for J; bases not matched to a gene: 4. The length of the CDR3 is 14 residues. CDR3 amino acids: CASSSGQGSSPLHF. Here the CDR3 DNA reads TGTGCCAGCAGTTCCGGACAGGGGAGTTCACCCCTCCACTTT.

The rearrangement uses TRBV6-1 and TRBJ2-5; the match to TRBD2 covers 10 bases. Germline-derived CDR1 and CDR2 are MNHNS and SASEGT. V gave up 4 bases and J gave up 5 bases; unmatched junction bases: 13. This CDR3 has 17 amino acids. This CDR3 is CASSAQIGTSVVETQYF. Written as DNA, the CDR3 is TGTGCCAGCAGTGCACAGATTGGGACTAGCGTTGTGGAGACCCAGTACTTC.